This record concerns one T cell receptor beta chain sequence. Its specificity is unknown. One entry per CDR3 protein, called by TCRdb with MiXCR from the reads. The sample has about a million distinct CDR3 sequences; around 32% are singletons. Germline V gene sequence: CDR1 MNHEY, CDR2 SVGEGT. V trimming: 2 bases; J trimming: 2 bases; junction bases outside the gene matches: 4. There are 15 residues in the CDR3. The data were obtained in a study of T cell repertoires in cytomegalovirus infection. For the study at large: As its CMV epitopes, the study selected recently identified HLA-C-restricted and well-studied HLA-B-restricted targets. Study-level results: Clonotypes of TCR beta that were HLA-C-restricted and CMV-specific dominated the ex vivo response.

This TCR was sampled from a human donor in good health (CMV status not recorded). Some clones in this sample may be carry-over from other donors' samples. Here the sequenced sample was cultured CD8+ T cells from PBMCs, taken from culture after CMV antigen stimulation. The chain carries TRBV6-2 or TRBV6-3 and TRBJ1-1; TRBD1 matches at 8 bases. CDR3 amino acids: CASSYNRGSNTEAFF. CDR3 sequence (DNA): TGTGCCAGCAGTTACAACAGGGGGTCTAACACTGAAGCTTTCTTT.